This T cell receptor beta chain was sequenced during a study of vaccination and CD4 T cells after COVID-19. At the level of the study: Convalescent patients had positive nasal swab PCR results for SARS-CoV-2. Disease was mild in some 10 and severe in one.

This clonotype showed up just a few times. Its antigen remains unknown. The treatment denotes: approximately 11-day PBMC culture with coronavirus spike peptide pools or control peptides (ViraFEST assay). Each well held 2 million or so PBMCs in IL-2 (roughly 10 IU/ml) medium with roughly 11 ug/ml peptide pools. The Oncomine TCR Beta short-read assay sequenced DNA from cultured CD4+ T cells. TCRdb re-analysed the PCR reads in MiXCR, keeping a single row per CDR3 protein. Of some 17,000 distinct CDR3 sequences in the sample, less than 50% were seen once. Study-wide findings and caveats: The authors studied relatively few convalescent patients and analyzed no early post-infection timepoints. Among convalescent patients, a median approximately 86% of reactive clones emerged only after vaccination.

Material: CD4+ T cells from blood, cultured in vitro. The receptor was isolated from a human donor who had recovered from COVID-19.

The CDR3 here is CASSQDWGQADQPQHF. The CDR3 DNA sequence: TGCGCCAGCAGCCAAGACTGGGGACAGGCGGATCAGCCCCAGCATTTT. This sequence joins TRBV4-3 and TRBJ1-5; the match to TRBD1 covers 8 bases. V lost 0 bases, J lost 5 bases, and 6 bases stayed unmatched. CDR1 is LGHNA, CDR2 YSLEER, per germline. This CDR3 contains 16 residues.